This is a list of T cell receptor beta chains from one sample in a study of T cells in localized non-small cell lung cancer. TCRdb's copy holds only in-frame clones and misses some; the assay was immunoSEQ multiplex PCR. This table holds more than 800 clones, about 20% found once. The specimen was lung tumor tissue, collected before any cancer treatment. The receptors were gathered from a male donor aged 60 or older with stage I squamous cell lung carcinoma. The conserved cysteine and the conserved F or W are not part of the CDR3 here. The order of the fields is J gene, V gene, CDR3 protein.

TRBJ1-4 | TRBV6-8 | ASSLDRAEEKLF
TRBJ1-1 | TRBV11-3 | ASSLATGIGTEAF
TRBJ1-6 | TRBV11-3 | ASSLDEGAGSPLH
TRBJ2-5 | TRBV12-5 | ASGPDRLGETQY
TRBJ1-2 | TRBV18 | ASSGGRYYGYT
TRBJ2-6 | TRBV11-3 | ASSLGGTGANVLT
TRBJ1-2 | TRBV9 | ASSPPGRSYSGYT
TRBJ1-1 | TRBV7-2 | ASSTSWNTEAF
TRBJ2-2 | TRBV6-8 | AIKATNTGELF
TRBJ2-7 | TRBV19 | ASSISANSYEQY
TRBJ1-1 | TRBV11-3 | ASSLVGDSTEAF
TRBJ2-7 | TRBV7-2 | ASSFEPSYEQY
TRBJ2-6 | TRBV14 | ADPLGGRGANVLT
TRBJ2-1 | TRBV6-7 | ASMKEPGQF
TRBJ1-5 | TRBV6-8 | ASRGAGNQPQH
TRBJ2-5 | TRBV6-8 | ASSDGGGGLETQY
TRBJ1-5 | TRBV6-8 | ASTHIQGTQPQH
TRBJ1-1 | TRBV19 | ASSIVFGAEAF
TRBJ2-3 | TRBV11-3 | ASSLVGAGTDTQY
TRBJ2-7 | TRBV14 | ARAKPYEQY
TRBJ1-2 | TRBV6-8 | ASSPPGQGNYGYT
TRBJ2-1 | TRBV18 | ASSPSGKQYNEQF
TRBJ2-7 | TRBV9 | ASSNGTGVFYEQY
TRBJ2-3 | TRBV6-8 | ASRRGLAGATDTQY
TRBJ1-5 | TRBV6-8 | ASSATLSNQPQH
TRBJ1-1 | TRBV6-8 | ASLPLLNTEAF
TRBJ1-3 | TRBV9 | ASSDPFSGNTIY
TRBJ2-2 | TRBV5-1 | ASRGAGGTTGELF
TRBJ2-1 | TRBV18 | ASSPGQGKRNEQF
TRBJ1-1 | TRBV11-3 | ASSLVRGLAGEAF
TRBJ2-5 | TRBV11-3 | ASSLGAGGIETQY
TRBJ2-2 | TRBV12-5 | ASGSNTGELF
TRBJ2-3 | TRBV11-3 | ASSPLDPPDTQY
TRBJ2-5 | TRBV11-3 | ASSLYQGMLETQY
TRBJ1-1 | TRBV12-5 | ASGLNFGTGTGIPNTEAF
TRBJ1-3 | TRBV5-1 | ASSGGQVSSGNTIY
TRBJ2-1 | TRBV19 | ASSIDLPGLVGNEQF
TRBJ2-7 | TRBV9 | ASSVGAVDEQY
TRBJ1-1 | TRBV6-8 | ASRGLRNTEAF
TRBJ2-1 | TRBV15 | ATSTHFSGTANEQF
TRBJ2-4 | TRBV14 | ASSQGQGRNIQY
TRBJ1-5 | TRBV19 | ASRTGGSNQPQH